This record looks at one TCR beta chain sequence and its context. Its antigen is currently not known. Within one base of it there is no much larger clone, and no base qualities were kept. Deletion took 7 bases off V and 7 bases off J, with a span of 13 bases between the germline ends. CDR1 and CDR2 were assigned from the germline V gene as MNHEY and SVGEGT. The CDR3 contains 12 residues, cysteine and phenylalanine counted. Only the CDR3 DNA is retained, 36 bases long and in frame from the first base. The sample is drawn from a study of early T cells in non-severe SARS-CoV-2 infection (dated by TCRdb to about 2021). With regard to the full study: Because TCR sequencing relied on bulk RNA taken from unsorted whole blood, pairing of alpha and beta chains was not possible. Summary of the overall study and its limitations: VDJdb matching was skewed toward anti-spike CD8 responses and likely underestimated virus-specific expansions, missing private and CD4 specificities.

This was a case-control study nested in a cohort of healthcare workers in London, UK, who had nasopharyngeal swab PCR tests and blood samples taken every week. Healthcare workers were enrolled in the week of the UK lockdown, from 23 to 31 March 2020, and were followed every week for up to roughly 16 weeks. The protocol used for the library was 5' RACE. The sample was run on a NextSeq 500. In the TCR library protocol, unique molecular identifiers were attached to individual cDNA molecules to correct for PCR bias and sequencing error. Sequencing covered both TCR alpha and beta chains, and within each sample the abundances of alpha and beta sequences were tightly co-correlated. Regarding the original processing steps: Decombinator V4 was used to perform V gene, J gene and CDR3 annotation of TCR sequences. TCRs were defined as expanded if a significant change between any two time points was detected under a Poisson model with p below 0.0001. Abundances of TCRs were expressed as counts per million after normalisation to the total number of TCRs sequenced in each sample. MAIT TCRs were defined by TRAV1-2 paired with TRAJ12, TRAJ20 or TRAJ33, and iNKT TCRs by TRAV10 paired with TRAJ18. VDJdb, accessed 1 November 2021, was searched for CMV, EBV and SARS-CoV-2 annotated TCRs, excluding TCRs annotated for multiple antigens. Clones were called with MiXCR by TCRdb after fastp trimmed the public reads at Q25, and only in-frame beta chains were retained. Rows are unified per CDR3 protein, each entry keeping the most common DNA and genes. The V and J calls and clone size come from TCRdb's table, not from the authors' own analysis. Here the sample has roughly 45,000 distinct CDR3 sequences; more than 5.5% occur a single time. The ten largest clones add up to around 7% of the sample.

The starting material was whole blood, obtained at baseline. Recombination linked TRBV6-2 or TRBV6-3 to TRBJ1-2; the D gene is possibly TRBD1, with 5 bases matching. This clonotype was obtained from an adult who was a healthcare worker with PCR-confirmed SARS-CoV-2 infection or an uninfected control (not recorded which). The encoded CDR3 is CASTPGGIGYTF. The nucleotide sequence is given as TGTGCCAGCACTCCGGGGGGAATTGGCTACACCTTC.